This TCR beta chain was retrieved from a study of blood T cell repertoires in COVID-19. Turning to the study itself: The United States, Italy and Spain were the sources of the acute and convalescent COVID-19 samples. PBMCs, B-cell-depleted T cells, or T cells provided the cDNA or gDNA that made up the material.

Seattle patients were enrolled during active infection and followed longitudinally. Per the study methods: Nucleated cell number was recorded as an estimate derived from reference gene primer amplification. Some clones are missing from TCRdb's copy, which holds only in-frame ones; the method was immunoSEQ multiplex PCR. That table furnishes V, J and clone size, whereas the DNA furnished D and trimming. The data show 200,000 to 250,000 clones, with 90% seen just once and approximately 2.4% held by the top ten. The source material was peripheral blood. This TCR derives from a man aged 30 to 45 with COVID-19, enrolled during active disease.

The chain's CDR3 is CASSPLLAGSTDTQYF. In DNA, the CDR3 is TGTGCCAGCAGTCCTCTACTAGCGGGGAGCACAGATACGCAGTATTTT. The chain uses TRBV27 and TRBJ2-3; 10 bases map to TRBD2. J was trimmed by 0 bases and V by 5 bases; bases with no gene match: 5. This CDR3 spans 16 amino acids. Germline assignment: CDR1 MNHEY and CDR2 SMNVEV (reference sequence).